What follows are 24 T cell receptor beta chains derived from one specimen sequenced in a study of blood T cell repertoires in COVID-19. The method was immunoSEQ multiplex PCR; TCRdb's version includes in-frame clones alone and lacks a portion of them. Of some 170,000 clones in the sample, around 74% are singletons; the top ten hold 2.5% to 3.5%. The sequenced material came from peripheral blood. These receptors came from a man between 65 and 80 years old with acute or convalescent COVID-19.

V is TRBV11-3 and J is TRBJ1-1, with D perhaps TRBD1 (5 bases). Between the trimmed V and J ends, which lost 5 bases and 3 bases, there was a span of 19 bases. The germline gives CDR1 SGHNT, CDR2 YENEEA. CDR3 size: 16 residues. Here the CDR3 DNA reads TGTGCCAGCAGCCCACGGCAGGGTGGGAAAGACACTGAAGCTTTCTTT. This gives the protein CASSPRQGGKDTEAFF.

The chain couples TRBV7-2 to TRBJ1-5, with unresolved D. Germline-derived CDR1 and CDR2 are SGHTA and FQGNSA. CDR3 size: 13 residues. With 5 bases removed from V and 1 base from J, the gap between germline ends came to 6 bases. The CDR3 DNA follows: TGTGCCAGCAGCCCCGGGAGCAATCAGCCCCAGCATTTT. Protein: CASSPGSNQPQHF.

V gene TRBV5-1 combines with J gene TRBJ2-1, with TRBD2 as a possible D gene (5 bases). CDR3 length: 19 amino acids. Deletions cut 4 bases from V and 5 bases from J, with 28 bases between. Germline V CDR1 and CDR2: SGHRS, YFSETQ. As DNA, the CDR3 is TGCGCCAGCAGCCAGCTTGCGGGTTCACACACTGTCGCTAACAATGAGCAGTTCTTC. Its protein is CASSQLAGSHTVANNEQFF.

The J gene is TRBJ1-1, the V gene TRBV19; D is possibly TRBD1 (6 bases). This CDR3 has 13 amino acids. V was shortened by 6 bases and J by 3 bases, with 11 bases between the two germline ends. The V gene's germline CDR1 is LNHDA and CDR2 SQIVND (reference sequence). CDR3 amino acids: CASSEQGYTEAFF. CDR3 bases: TGTGCCAGTAGCGAACAGGGTTACACTGAAGCTTTCTTT.

V is TRBV19 and J is TRBJ1-3, with D possibly being TRBD1 (5 bases). Trimming cost V 6 bases and J 2 bases, with 11 bases left between them. Germline CDR1 reads LNHDA; CDR2 reads SQIVND (reference sequence). This CDR3 is built from 14 residues. The CDR3 DNA is TGTGCCAGTAGCCGGGGAGGGGCTGGAAACACCATATATTTT. It encodes CASSRGGAGNTIYF.

This clone was seen more than once but under ten times. The CDR3 spells CASSTRTGNNSPLHF. Written as DNA, the CDR3 is TGTGCCAGCAGCACTCGCACGGGTAATAATTCACCCCTCCACTTT. The chain combines TRBV7-2 with TRBJ1-6; D gene uncertain. V was trimmed by 5 bases and J by 5 bases, leaving 13 bases between them. Germline V gene data show CDR1 as SGHTA and CDR2 as FQGNSA. The CDR3 runs 15 residues. Based on the CDR3 plus reference TRBV7-2 and TRBJ1-6, the full variable domain is GAGVSQSPSNKVTEKGKDVELRCDPISGHTALYWYRQSLGQGLEFLIYFQGNSAPDKSGLPSDRFSAERTGGSVSTLTIQRTQQEDSAVYLCASSTRTGNNSPLHFGNGTRLTVT.

The CDR3 spells CASISSGDSYEQYF. The CDR3 DNA sequence: TGTGCCAGCATATCGTCGGGGGATTCCTACGAGCAGTACTTC. The chain uses TRBV28 and TRBJ2-7, with a weak D call TRBD2 (6 bases). Per germline, CDR1 MDHEN and CDR2 SYDVKM. Between the trimmed V and J ends, which lost 7 bases and 1 base, there was a span of 14 bases. The CDR3 extends over 14 amino acids.

The chain employs TRBV6-5 and TRBJ2-5; tentative D call: TRBD1 (6 bases). The CDR3 extends over 12 amino acids. The V gene's germline CDR1 is MNHEY and CDR2 SVGAGI. Trimming took 4 bases from V and 10 from J, leaving 13 bases between them. This chain's CDR3 is CASSLPQGGQYF. DNA of the CDR3: TGTGCCAGCAGTTTGCCACAGGGTGGCCAGTACTTC.

The chain has TRBV28 and TRBJ1-3, with D perhaps matching TRBD1 (6 bases). The length of the CDR3 is 14 residues. V lost 7 bases to trimming and J lost 4 bases, with 14 bases between them. Looked up from germline, CDR1 is MDHEN and CDR2 is SYDVKM. The DNA of the CDR3 is TGTGCCAGCATAAAGGGACAAGGCGGAAACACCATATATTTT. Amino acid sequence: CASIKGQGGNTIYF. The full variable domain, rest sourced from reference TRBV28 and TRBJ1-3, is DVKVTQSSRYLVKRTGEKVFLECVQDMDHENMFWYRQDPGLGLRLIYFSYDVKMKEKGDIPEGYSVSREKKERFSLILESASTNQTSMYLCASIKGQGGNTIYFGEGSWLTVV.

The chain is built from TRBV5-8 and TRBJ2-7, with 9 positions matching TRBD1. The CDR3 covers 13 residues. Germline values: CDR1 SGHTS, CDR2 YDEGEE. J was trimmed by 11 bases and V by 2 bases; bases with no gene match: 8. The CDR3 nucleotides are TGTGCCAGCAGCTTAACTGAACAGGGGGCAAAGTACTTC. The encoded protein is CASSLTEQGAKYF.

CDR3 amino acids: CASSRQGRAFF. For the CDR3, the DNA is TGTGCCAGCAGCAGACAGGGTAGAGCTTTCTTT. V and J are TRBV12-3 or TRBV12-4 and TRBJ1-1, with TRBD1 identical over 7 bases. The CDR3 covers 11 residues. With 6 bases clipped from V and 10 bases from J, the junction kept 5 bases outside the gene matches.

This clone was found a few times. The chain joins TRBV2 to TRBJ2-5, with 14 nucleotides matching TRBD2. The V segment lost 6 bases and the J segment 5 bases; nucleotides outside the gene matches: 8. Germline CDR1 is SNHLY and CDR2 is FYNNEI. CDR3 size: 16 residues. The DNA for the CDR3 is TGTGCCAGCAGCCTAGGGACTAGCGGGAGTCGGGAGACCCAGTACTTC. As protein: CASSLGTSGSRETQYF.

This sequence joins TRBV5-4 and TRBJ2-5; TRBD1 aligns across 7 bases. V trimming: 2 bases; J trimming: 5 bases; junction bases outside the gene matches: 3. This CDR3 spans 13 amino acids. Germline-derived CDR1 and CDR2 are SGHNT and YYREEE (reference sequence). The CDR3 is CASSFTGEETQYF. CDR3 nucleotides: TGTGCCAGCAGCTTTACAGGGGAGGAGACCCAGTACTTC.

The genes are TRBV28 and TRBJ2-1; 12 bases map to TRBD2. Looked up from germline, CDR1 is MDHEN and CDR2 is SYDVKM. V was pared by 2 bases and J by 6 bases, with 8 bases of the junction left unmatched. This CDR3 spans 17 amino acids. The CDR3 here is CASSLGEASGRGNEQFF. CDR3 in DNA: TGTGCCAGCAGTTTAGGGGAGGCTAGCGGGAGGGGCAATGAGCAGTTCTTC.

The chain carries TRBV19 and TRBJ2-1; 7 bases line up with TRBD1. Per the germline V gene, CDR1 is LNHDA and CDR2 is SQIVND (reference sequence). The CDR3 length is 15 residues. V trimming: 4 bases; J trimming: 7 bases; junction bases outside the gene matches: 10. The CDR3 sequence: CASSSPGQKMNEQFF. In DNA, the CDR3 is TGTGCCAGTAGTAGCCCGGGACAGAAGATGAATGAGCAGTTCTTC.

The V and J genes are TRBV9 and TRBJ1-2; 10 bases line up with TRBD1. V lost 4 bases, J lost 4 bases, and 7 bases stayed unmatched. The germline gives CDR1 SGDLS, CDR2 YYNGEE. This CDR3 is built from 15 residues. As DNA, the CDR3 is TGTGCCAGCAGCTCAACCGGGACAGGGGCCTATGGCTACACCTTC. It specifies CASSSTGTGAYGYTF.

As to this clone: In the same sample, other DNA sequences code for this CDR3. The DNA of the CDR3 is TGTGCCAGCAGCTTGGGAGGAGGCTCCTACAATGAGCAGTTCTTC. This codes for CASSLGGGSYNEQFF. This chain links TRBV5-6 with TRBJ2-1, with D possibly being TRBD2 (5 bases). The CDR3 is 15 amino acids. Germline CDR1 and CDR2: SGHDT and YYEEEE. V lost 0 bases, J lost 0 bases, and 7 bases lay in between.

DNA for the CDR3: TGTGCCAGCAGCGAGGGGACAGTTCAAGAGACCCAGTACTTC. Translating gives CASSEGTVQETQYF. The gene calls are TRBV5-4 and TRBJ2-5, with 7 nucleotides matching TRBD1. Unmatched junction bases numbered 5, after V lost 4 bases and J lost 2 bases. This CDR3 contains 14 residues. CDR1 and CDR2 (germline): SGHNT, YYREEE (reference sequence).

The chain uses TRBV6-5 and TRBJ1-1; tentative D call: TRBD1 (6 bases). This CDR3 is built from 15 residues. CDR1 is MNHEY and CDR2 is SVGAGI in the germline V gene. Trimming pared 6 bases from V and 4 bases from J, leaving 18 bases between. The CDR3 coding sequence is TGTGCCAGCAGACCGTGGACAGCCGTTGTCACTGAAGCTTTCTTT. It codes for CASRPWTAVVTEAFF.

The J gene is TRBJ2-7, the V gene TRBV6-5, with D uncertain. V was clipped by 0 bases and J by 2 bases, with 8 bases between them. The CDR3 is 14 amino acids. Germline V gene sequence: CDR1 MNHEY, CDR2 SVGAGI. CDR3 sequence: CASSYSTETYEQYF. The CDR3 nucleotides read TGTGCCAGCAGTTACTCTACAGAGACCTACGAGCAGTACTTC.

The chain combines TRBV12-3 or TRBV12-4 with TRBJ1-2; 7 nucleotides align to TRBD1. The CDR3 is 13 residues long. Unmatched junction bases numbered 5, after V lost 6 bases and J lost 4 bases. CDR3 amino acids: CASSPGQTYGYTF. The CDR3 region has the DNA TGTGCCAGCAGCCCGGGACAGACCTATGGCTACACCTTC.

V is TRBV5-1 and J is TRBJ1-1; D might be TRBD1 (5 bases). Germline CDR1 is SGHRS and CDR2 is YFSETQ. Trimming cost V 4 bases and J 10 bases, with 23 bases left between them. CDR3 length equals 15 residues. CDR3 protein: CASSVSSGGVLGAFF. The CDR3 region has the DNA TGCGCCAGCAGCGTTTCCAGCGGGGGTGTCCTTGGAGCTTTCTTT.

The V and J genes are TRBV7-9 and TRBJ2-1; D uncertain. The ends were cut back, 1 base at V and 7 bases at J, with 5 bases in the middle. CDR1 SEHNR and CDR2 FQNEAQ come from the germline V gene (reference sequence). CDR3 length: 12 amino acids. The CDR3 nucleotides read TGTGCCAGCAGCTTAGAGCTAAATGAGCAGTTCTTC. This codes for CASSLELNEQFF.

The rearrangement links TRBV14 to TRBJ1-4; TRBD1 matches 7 bases. J lost 0 bases, V lost 1 base, and 11 bases had no gene match. The V gene's germline CDR1 is SGHDN and CDR2 FVKESK. The CDR3 consists of 19 residues. The DNA for the CDR3 is TGTGCCAGCAGCCAAGCAAAACGACAGGGCGGAGCAACTAATGAAAAACTGTTTTTT. It specifies CASSQAKRQGGATNEKLFF.